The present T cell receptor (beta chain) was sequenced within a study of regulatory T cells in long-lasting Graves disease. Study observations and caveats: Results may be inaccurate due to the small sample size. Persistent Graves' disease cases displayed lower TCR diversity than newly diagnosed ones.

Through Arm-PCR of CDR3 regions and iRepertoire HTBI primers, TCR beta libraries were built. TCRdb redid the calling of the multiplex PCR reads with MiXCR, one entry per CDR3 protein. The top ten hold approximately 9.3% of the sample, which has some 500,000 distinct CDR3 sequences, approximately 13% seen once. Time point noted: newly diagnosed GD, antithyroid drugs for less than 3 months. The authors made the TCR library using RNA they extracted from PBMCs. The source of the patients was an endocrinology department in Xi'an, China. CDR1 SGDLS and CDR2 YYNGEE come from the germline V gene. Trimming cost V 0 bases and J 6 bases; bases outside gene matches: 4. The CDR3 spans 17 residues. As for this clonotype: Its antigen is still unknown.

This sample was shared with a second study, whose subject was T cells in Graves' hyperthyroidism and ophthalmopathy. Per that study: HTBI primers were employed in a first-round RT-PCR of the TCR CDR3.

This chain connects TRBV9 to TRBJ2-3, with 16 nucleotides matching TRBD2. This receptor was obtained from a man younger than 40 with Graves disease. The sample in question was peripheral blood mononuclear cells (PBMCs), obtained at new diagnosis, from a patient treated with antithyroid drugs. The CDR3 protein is CASSVALGLAGGDTQYF. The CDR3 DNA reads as TGTGCCAGCAGCGTAGCTTTGGGACTAGCGGGAGGGGATACGCAGTATTTT.